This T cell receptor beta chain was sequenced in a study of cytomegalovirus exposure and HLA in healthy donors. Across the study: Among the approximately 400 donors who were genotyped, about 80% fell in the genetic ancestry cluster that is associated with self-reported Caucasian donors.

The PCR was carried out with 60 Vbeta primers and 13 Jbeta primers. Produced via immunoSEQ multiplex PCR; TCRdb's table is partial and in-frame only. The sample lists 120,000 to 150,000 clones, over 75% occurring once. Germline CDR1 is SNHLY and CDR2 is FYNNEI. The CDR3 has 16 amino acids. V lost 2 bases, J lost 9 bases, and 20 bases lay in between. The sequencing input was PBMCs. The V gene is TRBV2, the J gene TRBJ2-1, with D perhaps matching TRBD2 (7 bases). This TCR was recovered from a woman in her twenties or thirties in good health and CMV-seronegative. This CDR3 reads CASSEFWGGLVREQFF. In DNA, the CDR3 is TGTGCCAGCAGTGAATTTTGGGGGGGGCTCGTCCGTGAGCAGTTCTTC. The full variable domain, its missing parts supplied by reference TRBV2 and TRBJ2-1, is EPEVTQTPSHQVTQMGQEVILRCVPISNHLYFYWYRQILGQKVEFLVSFYNNEISEKSEIFDDQFSVERPDGSNFTLKIRSTKLEDSAMYFCASSEFWGGLVREQFFGPGTRLTVL.